This T cell receptor (beta chain) came from a study of OX40 agonist ivuxolimab in advanced cancers. General notes on the study: Ivuxolimab, which targeted the costimulatory receptor OX40 (CD134), was an agonistic, fully human IgG2 monoclonal antibody. Partial responses were achieved by three dose-escalation patients, of whom one had hepatocellular carcinoma and two had cutaneous melanoma. Of the roughly 53 patients in dose escalation, 19 had hepatocellular carcinoma, about 15 had melanoma, 9 had renal cell carcinoma and 9 had head and neck cancer. The paper describes the monotherapy dose-escalation part (N of about 47 patients) of the phase I trial of ivuxolimab. Prior anti-PD-1, anti-PD-L1 or anti-CTLA-4 therapy was permitted, and checkpoint inhibitors had been received by about 37% of dose-escalation patients. Intravenous ivuxolimab was administered to patients every 2 weeks at six dose levels: 0.01, 0.1, 0.3, 1.5, 3 and 10 mg/kg. Peripheral TCRbeta sequencing aimed to test whether ivuxolimab altered TCR sequence diversity and caused clonal T-cell expansion. A male proportion of about 79% and a mean age of roughly 58 years, ranging from roughly 23 to 79, were recorded for the dose-escalation cohort.

With regard to this clone: Its antigen specificity is not known. Base qualities were left out, and no much larger clone turns up one base away.

Genomic DNA was extracted from sorted cells for sequencing of the TCRbeta CDR3 region. TCRbeta CDR3 regions were sequenced using the immunoSEQ Assay. The immuneACCESS repertoire file appears here via TCRdb, limited to in-frame rearrangements. These files lack a portion of the clones; in checked studies, under half of the deficit traces to unresolved V genes, and the cause of the others is not known. This sample has more than 75,000 clones in its table, and more than 85% of those were observed once. Approximately 0.93% of the sample rests with the top ten. Patients with autoimmune disease history or receiving systemic immunosuppression were excluded from the trial. Peripheral blood for TCR sequencing was collected from all dose cohorts at baseline, on cycle 4 day 1, and on cycle 7 day 1. Samples were obtained from an open-label, multicenter, first-in-human phase I dose-escalation trial of ivuxolimab. Adults with locally advanced or metastatic melanoma, renal cell, hepatocellular, or head and neck squamous cell carcinoma were enrolled in the trial. Before TCR sequencing, CD4+ T cells and CD8+ T cells were sorted from peripheral blood as separate populations.

The paper's findings and limits, for the study overall: In the 0.1-3.0 mg/kg groups, partial responders were among the patients with the lowest normalized peripheral clonal expansion, particularly in CD8+ T cells. After ivuxolimab, CD8+ T cells had more expanded clones than CD4+ T cells on average. The antigen specificity of the clonally expanded peripheral T cells was not determined. At doses of 0.1 to 3.0 mg/kg, clonal expansion of both CD4+ and CD8+ T cells in blood was seen between baseline and week 6. Low levels of normalized T-cell clonal expansion were also seen in some patients who did not respond.

Counted from cysteine to phenylalanine, this CDR3 has 16 amino acids. The only DNA kept is the CDR3, 48 bases in frame from the first base. As encoded in the germline V gene (reference sequence), CDR1 is SGHKS while CDR2 is YYEKEE. Trimmed from V: 4 bases; trimmed from J: 0 bases; junction bases lacking a gene match: 3. The sequence was obtained from an adult with an advanced solid tumor such as melanoma, head and neck, liver or kidney cancer. This chain is built from TRBV5-5 and TRBJ1-5, and 11 junction bases match TRBD1. The specimen was CD4+ or CD8+ T cells sorted from blood, collected in a trial of the OX40 agonist ivuxolimab. The CDR3 has the sequence CASSRTGGYSNQPQHF. The base sequence is TGTGCCAGCAGCCGGACAGGGGGCTATAGCAATCAGCCCCAGCATTTT.